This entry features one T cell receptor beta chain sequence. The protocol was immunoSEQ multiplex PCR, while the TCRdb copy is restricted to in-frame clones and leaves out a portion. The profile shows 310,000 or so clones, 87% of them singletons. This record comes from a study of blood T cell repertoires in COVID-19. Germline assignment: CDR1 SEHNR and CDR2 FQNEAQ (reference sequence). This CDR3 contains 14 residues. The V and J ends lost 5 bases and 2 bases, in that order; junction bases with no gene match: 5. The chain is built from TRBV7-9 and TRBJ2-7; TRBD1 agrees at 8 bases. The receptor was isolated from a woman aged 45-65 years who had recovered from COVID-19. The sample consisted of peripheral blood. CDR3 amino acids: CASSQGQGTYEQYF. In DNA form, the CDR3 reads TGTGCCAGCAGCCAAGGACAGGGTACCTACGAGCAGTACTTC.